This T cell receptor (beta chain) was captured in a study of T cells in Graves' hyperthyroidism and ophthalmopathy. This clonotype was detected many times. The V gene's germline CDR1 is SGHKS and CDR2 YYEKEE (reference sequence). This CDR3 spans 15 amino acids. Trimming cost V 4 bases and J 4 bases; bases outside gene matches: 10. TCR beta CDR3 sequences were amplified from RNA transcripts. Initially, a first-round RT-PCR of the TCR CDR3 employed the HTBI primer set. TCRdb independently ran MiXCR on the multiplex PCR reads; one entry per CDR3 protein. The table shows under 800,000 distinct CDR3 sequences, with approximately 14% occurring only once.

This chain connects TRBV5-5 to TRBJ2-7; 8 bases map to TRBD1. Sequencing was done on a sample of blood. The sequence derives from a woman in her late teens or twenties with Graves' hyperthyroidism. Here the CDR3 DNA reads TGTGCCAGCAGCGCCTACCCTACAGGGGGATACGAGCAGTACTTC. This translates into CASSAYPTGGYEQYF.